Below are 28 T cell receptor beta chains sequenced from a single sample in a study of shared clonotypes between healthy human individuals. Only in-frame clones appear in the TCRdb table, and some are missing; sequencing was by immunoSEQ multiplex PCR. Among hundreds of thousands of clones listed, roughly 98% were seen once. Naive CD8 cells were CD45RO-negative, positively selected for CCR7, excluding terminally differentiated effector memory CD45RA+ cells. The sequenced sample consisted of naive CD8+ T cells sorted from blood. The receptors come from a man aged 25 to 45 in good health.

The chain joins TRBV6-6 to TRBJ2-2; 10 positions match TRBD2. Trimming at V came to 8 bases and at J to 2 bases, leaving 2 bases not matched to a gene. Germline V lookup: CDR1 MNHNY, CDR2 SVGAGI (reference sequence). The CDR3 runs 14 residues. CDR3 sequence: CASQREGNTGELFF. As DNA, the CDR3 is TGTGCCAGCCAGCGGGAGGGAAACACCGGGGAGCTGTTTTTT.

This clone was picked up one time. The V gene is TRBV27, the J gene TRBJ2-5; 10 bases are shared with TRBD2. J was trimmed by 1 base and V by 4 bases; bases with no gene match: 15. This CDR3 is 19 amino acids long. Germline values: CDR1 MNHEY, CDR2 SMNVEV (reference sequence). The chain's CDR3 is CASSSARAGGPLTQETQYF. In nucleotides, the CDR3 is TGTGCCAGCAGTTCCGCCCGAGCGGGAGGGCCGTTAACCCAAGAGACCCAGTACTTC.

V is TRBV9 and J is TRBJ1-2, with TRBD1 as a possible D gene (5 bases). CDR1 is SGDLS, CDR2 YYNGEE, per germline. The CDR3 length is 15 residues. V lost 0 bases and J lost 2, with 11 bases in between. The CDR3 sequence: CASSVEGLVNYGYTF. The CDR3 coding sequence is TGTGCCAGCAGCGTAGAGGGGCTGGTCAACTATGGCTACACCTTC.

The chain has TRBV2 and TRBJ2-2; 9 bases are shared with TRBD2. The CDR3 has 16 amino acids. The germline gives CDR1 SNHLY, CDR2 FYNNEI. Germline trimming cut 6 bases from V and 1 base from J; bases unmatched to any gene: 6. CDR3 nucleotides: TGTGCCAGCAGAGAGGAAGCGGGAGGGAACACCGGGGAGCTGTTTTTT. Protein product: CASREEAGGNTGELFF.

The rearrangement joins TRBV2 to TRBJ2-2; TRBD2 might be the D (5 bases). Germline CDR1 and CDR2: SNHLY and FYNNEI. Between the trimmed V and J ends, which lost 6 bases and 10 bases, there was a span of 15 bases. The CDR3 consists of 13 residues. CDR3 in DNA: TGTGCCAGCAGCGCCCTGGCGGGCGAGGAGCTGTTTTTT. This codes for CASSALAGEELFF.

The chain has TRBV7-9 and TRBJ2-7, with D possibly TRBD1 on 6 matching bases. This CDR3 comprises 13 residues. The germline V gene has CDR1 SEHNR and CDR2 FQNEAQ (reference sequence). The V gene lost 4 bases and the J gene lost 5 bases, with 12 bases spanning the gap. The CDR3 DNA follows: TGTGCCAGCAGCTCCGGCGCAGGGGACGAGCAGTACTTC. Its translation is CASSSGAGDEQYF.

The chain employs TRBV5-4 and TRBJ2-2, with TRBD2 identical over 11 bases. This CDR3 has 18 amino acids. Germline V gene lookup returns CDR1 SGHNT and CDR2 YYREEE (reference sequence). After removal of 4 bases from V and 4 bases from J, the junction contained 12 bases not matched to a gene. The CDR3 sequence is CASSPGLAGLRGTGELFF. CDR3 bases: TGTGCCAGCAGCCCCGGACTAGCGGGCCTAAGAGGCACCGGGGAGCTGTTTTTT.

This chain connects TRBV5-5 to TRBJ2-5; 14 bases align to TRBD2. Germline CDR1 and CDR2: SGHKS and YYEKEE (reference sequence). Trimming took 4 bases from V and 4 from J; bases not matched to a gene: 3. The CDR3 loop spans 15 amino acids. CDR3 in amino acids: CASSLGTSGGETQYF. The CDR3 DNA is TGTGCCAGCAGCCTCGGGACTAGCGGGGGAGAGACCCAGTACTTC.

In nucleotides, the CDR3 is TGTGCCAGCAGTTTCACAGGCTATGGCTACACCTTC. It translates to CASSFTGYGYTF. The chain has TRBV27 and TRBJ1-2, with TRBD1 as a possible D gene (5 bases). The V gene's germline CDR1 is MNHEY and CDR2 SMNVEV (reference sequence). This CDR3 spans 12 amino acids. Trimming removed 3 bases at V and 4 bases at J, with 6 bases between.

This rearrangement joins TRBV27 to TRBJ2-7, with unresolved D. Between the trimmed V and J ends, which lost 3 bases and 2 bases, there was a span of 11 bases. CDR3 size: 14 residues. CDR1 is MNHEY and CDR2 is SMNVEV in the germline V gene (reference sequence). CDR3 sequence: CASSLYQTTYEQYF. CDR3 coding DNA: TGTGCCAGCAGTTTGTACCAGACCACCTACGAGCAGTACTTC.

The chain employs TRBV16 and TRBJ2-1, with 10 bases aligning to TRBD2. Germline loops: CDR1 KGHSY, CDR2 FQNENV. V lost 0 bases, J lost 3 bases, and 5 bases stayed unmatched. This CDR3 is 17 amino acids long. CDR3 sequence: CASSQSRTSGYYNEQFF. The CDR3 nucleotides are TGTGCCAGCAGCCAATCGCGGACTAGCGGCTACTACAATGAGCAGTTCTTC.

This clone was counted once. This chain joins TRBV7-9 and TRBJ1-2; TRBD1 aligns across 8 bases. Germline-derived CDR1 and CDR2 are SEHNR and FQNEAQ (reference sequence). V dropped 4 bases and J dropped 1; count of bases not matched to a gene: 11. The CDR3 consists of 17 residues. The CDR3: CASSSSGQAALNYGYTF. The DNA of the CDR3 is TGTGCCAGCAGCTCGTCGGGACAGGCCGCGCTTAACTATGGCTACACCTTC.

This clone was seen a single time. This chain uses TRBV5-1 with TRBJ2-7; TRBD1 matches 10 bases. CDR3 length equals 19 residues. The germline V gene has CDR1 SGHRS and CDR2 YFSETQ. The J segment lost 3 bases and the V segment lost 0 bases, leaving 15 bases of the junction unmatched. As DNA, the CDR3 is TGCGCCAGCAGCTTGGCCGAGACAGGGGGCCGCGGCCTTAGCTACGAGCAGTACTTC. The encoded protein is CASSLAETGGRGLSYEQYF.

This clone was seen just once. This chain connects TRBV28 to TRBJ1-1; tentative D call: TRBD1 (6 bases). In germline, CDR1 is MDHEN, CDR2 SYDVKM. Deletions cut 8 bases from V and 4 bases from J, with 8 bases between. The CDR3 runs to 11 residues. CDR3 sequence (DNA): TGTGCCAGCGAGGGGGGCACTGAAGCTTTCTTT. This codes for CASEGGTEAFF. The variable domain in full, completed from reference TRBV28 and TRBJ1-1, reads DVKVTQSSRYLVKRTGEKVFLECVQDMDHENMFWYRQDPGLGLRLIYFSYDVKMKEKGDIPEGYSVSREKKERFSLILESASTNQTSMYLCASEGGTEAFFGQGTRLTVV.

The chain uses TRBV13 and TRBJ1-5; TRBD1 is a possible D gene (5 bases). This CDR3 is 15 amino acids long. CDR1 is PRHDT and CDR2 is FYEKMQ in the germline V gene (reference sequence). The V and J ends lost 0 bases and 1 base respectively, with 7 bases between them. The CDR3 here is CASSLGGASNQPQHF. The DNA of the CDR3 is TGTGCCAGCAGCTTAGGCGGGGCCAGCAATCAGCCCCAGCATTTT.

The chain employs TRBV13 and TRBJ2-2, with 8 bases aligning to TRBD2. This CDR3 contains 15 residues. The ends lost 4 bases at V and 5 bases at J; junction bases unmatched: 6. CDR1 and CDR2 (germline): PRHDT, FYEKMQ (reference sequence). CDR3 residues: CASSSVAGGTGELFF. The CDR3 nucleotides are TGTGCCAGCAGCTCTGTGGCGGGAGGAACCGGGGAGCTGTTTTTT.

The J gene is TRBJ2-1, the V gene TRBV6-1; 7 nucleotides align to TRBD2. With V trimmed by 4 bases and J by 4 bases, 7 bases remained unmatched. This CDR3 has 15 residues. The V gene's germline CDR1 is MNHNS and CDR2 SASEGT. The CDR3 loop is CASSGGGRNYNEQFF. The CDR3 DNA sequence: TGTGCCAGCAGTGGAGGCGGGAGAAATTACAATGAGCAGTTCTTC.

Worth noting for this clone: The sample has other DNA sequences that encode this CDR3 too. The V gene is TRBV9, the J gene TRBJ2-7; D is ambiguous. Germline CDR1 SGDLS, CDR2 YYNGEE. The CDR3 has 14 residues. With 0 bases removed from V and 1 base from J, the gap between germline ends came to 8 bases. The CDR3 DNA is TGTGCCAGCAGCGTAGGTGGCCTGTCCTACGAGCAGTACTTC. Protein sequence: CASSVGGLSYEQYF.

The chain joins TRBV7-8 to TRBJ2-2, with 9 bases matching TRBD1. The V gene end was trimmed by 1 base and the J gene end by 6 bases; junction bases not matched to a gene: 15. The CDR3 spans 19 residues. Germline CDR1 is SGHVS and CDR2 is FQNEAQ. The CDR3 spells CASSLGRATGGVSPGELFF. DNA for the CDR3: TGTGCCAGCAGCTTAGGGCGAGCTACAGGGGGCGTGAGTCCCGGGGAGCTGTTTTTT.

The V call is TRBV5-4, the J call TRBJ2-7; the D gene could be TRBD1 or TRBD2 (5 bases each). Germline CDR1 SGHNT, CDR2 YYREEE (reference sequence). V lost 1 base and J 5 bases, leaving 10 bases between the germline ends. CDR3 size: 13 residues. The CDR3 spells CASSLSGTNEQYF. The DNA for the CDR3 is TGTGCCAGCAGCTTGTCAGGGACCAACGAGCAGTACTTC.

This chain's CDR3 is CASSNPALDQPQHF. CDR3 nucleotide sequence: TGTGCCAGCAGCAACCCAGCTCTGGATCAGCCCCAGCATTTT. The chain is built from TRBV7-9 and TRBJ1-5; D call uncertain. Trimming cost V 5 bases and J 5 bases, with 13 bases left between them. Germline CDR1 is SEHNR and CDR2 is FQNEAQ (reference sequence). The CDR3 runs to 14 residues.

This sequence joins TRBV11-2 and TRBJ2-3; 12 nucleotides agree with TRBD1. The CDR3 totals 17 residues. Germline-derived CDR1 and CDR2 are SGHAT and FQNNGV. V gave up 5 bases and J gave up 0 bases; unmatched junction bases: 6. The CDR3 coding sequence is TGTGCCAGCAGCCCGGGACAGGGGGCGACCAGCACAGATACGCAGTATTTT. It translates to CASSPGQGATSTDTQYF.

The V and J genes are TRBV27 and TRBJ2-5, with D unclear. Germline V gives CDR1 MNHEY, CDR2 SMNVEV (reference sequence). CDR3 length: 14 amino acids. Between the trimmed V and J ends, which lost 6 bases and 1 base, there was a span of 12 bases. The CDR3 loop is CASRGNEFQETQYF. CDR3 nucleotide sequence: TGTGCCAGCAGAGGAAACGAGTTCCAAGAGACCCAGTACTTC.

This clone was observed a single time. This sequence joins TRBV27 and TRBJ2-7; D perhaps matches TRBD2 (7 bases). The CDR3 contains 17 residues. V gave up 0 bases and J gave up 2 bases, with 17 bases separating them. Germline CDR1 MNHEY, CDR2 SMNVEV (reference sequence). CDR3 amino acids: CASSLSGGGTSTYEQYF. The CDR3, as DNA: TGTGCCAGCAGTTTATCGGGAGGGGGTACATCAACCTACGAGCAGTACTTC.

The chain couples TRBV29-1 to TRBJ1-2; 8 nucleotides align to TRBD1. Germline-derived CDR1 and CDR2 are SQVTM and ANQGSEA. CDR3 length: 12 residues. Trimming cost V 7 bases and J 4 bases; bases outside gene matches: 5. The CDR3 protein is CSAQDRAYGYTF. CDR3 bases: TGCAGCGCCCAGGACAGGGCCTATGGCTACACCTTC. The whole variable domain, filled in from reference TRBV29-1 and TRBJ1-2, reads SAVISQKPSRDICQRGTSLTIQCQVDSQVTMMFWYRQQPGQSLTLIATANQGSEATYESGFVIDKFPISRPNLTFSTLTVSNMSPEDSSIYLCSAQDRAYGYTFGSGTRLTVV.

This clone was observed once. This chain joins TRBV5-1 and TRBJ2-2; D unclear. The CDR3 sequence is 16 residues long. The germline gives CDR1 SGHRS, CDR2 YFSETQ. Trimming shortened V by 0 bases and J by 4 bases, and 13 bases separated the two germline ends. CDR3 protein: CASSLDGPTGTGELFF. As DNA, the CDR3 is TGCGCCAGCAGCTTGGATGGACCGACGGGCACCGGGGAGCTGTTTTTT. Complete variable domain (other parts from reference TRBV5-1 and TRBJ2-2): KAGVTQTPRYLIKTRGQQVTLSCSPISGHRSVSWYQQTPGQGLQFLFEYFSETQRNKGNFPGRFSGRQFSNSRSEMNVSTLELGDSALYLCASSLDGPTGTGELFFGEGSRLTVL.

The rearrangement links TRBV7-2 to TRBJ2-1; TRBD1 matches at 9 bases. Germline V lookup: CDR1 SGHTA, CDR2 FQGNSA. V lost 3 bases to trimming and J lost 4 bases; unmatched junction nucleotides: 1. The CDR3 loop spans 14 amino acids. For the CDR3, the DNA is TGTGCCAGCAGCTTTGGACAGGGGTACAATGAGCAGTTCTTC. Translated: CASSFGQGYNEQFF.

V gene TRBV7-3 combines with J gene TRBJ2-1; D might be TRBD2 (5 bases). Germline V gene lookup returns CDR1 SGHTA and CDR2 FQGTGA. The CDR3 loop spans 15 amino acids. V lost 2 bases, J lost 7 bases, and 15 bases lay in between. CDR3 sequence: CASSLPPGPGNEQFF. CDR3 DNA: TGTGCCAGCAGCTTACCACCGGGCCCGGGGAATGAGCAGTTCTTC.